The present entry profiles one TCR beta chain with its context. Germline-derived CDR1 and CDR2 are SQVTM and ANQGSEA. The J segment lost 5 bases and the V segment lost 6 bases, leaving 12 bases of the junction unmatched. The CDR3 contains 14 residues. These data belong to a study of blood T cell repertoires in COVID-19. The assay was immunoSEQ multiplex PCR, and TCRdb's table has in-frame clones only and misses some. The sample consists of 100,000 to 150,000 clones, about four fifths of them appearing once. Sequencing was done on a sample of peripheral blood. The TCR sequence derives from a woman aged 55-70 years with acute or convalescent COVID-19. The V and J genes are TRBV29-1 and TRBJ2-5; the match to TRBD1 covers 7 bases. The CDR3 spells CSVERAGGQETQYF. In nucleotides, the CDR3 is TGCAGCGTCGAGAGGGCAGGGGGTCAGGAGACCCAGTACTTC.